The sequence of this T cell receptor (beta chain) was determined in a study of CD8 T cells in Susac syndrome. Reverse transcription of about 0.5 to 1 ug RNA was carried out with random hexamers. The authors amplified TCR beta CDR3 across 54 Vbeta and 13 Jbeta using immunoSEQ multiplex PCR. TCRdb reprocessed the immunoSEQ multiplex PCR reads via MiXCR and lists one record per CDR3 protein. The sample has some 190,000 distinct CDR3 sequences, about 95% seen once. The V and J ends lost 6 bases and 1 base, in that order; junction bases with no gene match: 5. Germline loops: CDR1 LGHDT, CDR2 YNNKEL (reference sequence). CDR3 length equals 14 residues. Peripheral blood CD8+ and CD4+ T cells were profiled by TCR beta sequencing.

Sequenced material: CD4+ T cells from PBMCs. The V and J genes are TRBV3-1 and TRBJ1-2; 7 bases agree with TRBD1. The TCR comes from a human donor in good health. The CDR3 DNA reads TGTGCCAGCAGGCGGACAGGTGATAACTATGGCTACACCTTC. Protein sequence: CASRRTGDNYGYTF.